One and the same sample provided the 22 T cell receptor beta chains below, sequenced in a study of T cells after yellow fever vaccination. MiXCR, run by TCRdb on the 5' RACE reads, gives a single entry per CDR3 protein. The repertoire has hundreds of thousands of distinct CDR3 sequences, roughly 14% of them found once; the top ten carry more than 12%. The sample in question was PBMCs, obtained on the day of the yellow fever booster vaccination. The receptors shown here come from a man aged 25-45 years who received the YFV17D yellow fever vaccine.

In this sample, this clonotype turned up a few times. The J gene is TRBJ2-7, the V gene TRBV5-6, with D possibly matching TRBD1 (6 bases). The germline CDR1 and CDR2 sequences are SGHDT and YYEEEE. The CDR3 is 14 amino acids. The germline V and J ends were trimmed by 5 bases and 6 bases, with 18 bases remaining between them. Written as DNA, the CDR3 is TGTGCCAGCAGAAACCTAAACAGGGCAGGCGAGCAGTACTTC. Amino acids: CASRNLNRAGEQYF.

This clonotype was detected only a few times. The rearrangement links TRBV12-3 or TRBV12-4 to TRBJ2-2, with TRBD1 matching 11 bases. After removal of 8 bases from V and 5 bases from J, the junction contained 7 bases not matched to a gene. This CDR3 has 15 amino acids. In DNA form, the CDR3 reads TGTGCCAGCGGCCGGACAGGGGGCGTTACCGGGGAGCTGTTTTTT. Amino acid sequence: CASGRTGGVTGELFF.

The CDR3 DNA reads as TGTGCCAGCAGCTTGTTGGGACCAGACAATGAGCAGTTCTTC. Its protein is CASSLLGPDNEQFF. The genes are TRBV5-5 and TRBJ2-1; D may be TRBD1 or TRBD2 (5 bases each). The V end lost 1 base, the J end lost 5 bases, and 10 bases lay between the germline ends. The germline V gene has CDR1 SGHKS and CDR2 YYEKEE (reference sequence). The CDR3 runs to 14 residues.

The chain joins TRBV7-9 to TRBJ2-3; tentative D call: TRBD1 (5 bases). CDR1 SEHNR and CDR2 FQNEAQ come from the germline V gene (reference sequence). This CDR3 is built from 13 residues. The CDR3 bases are TGTGCATTTGCAGGGTTATACACAGATACGCAGTATTTT. This translates into CAFAGLYTDTQYF.

This clonotype was observed a few times. The V and J genes are TRBV20-1 and TRBJ2-1; D gene uncertain. The CDR3 spans 10 residues. The germline V gene has CDR1 DFQATT and CDR2 SNEGSKA (reference sequence). Trimming removed 1 base from V and 8 bases from J, with 3 bases in between. The CDR3 is CSARVDEQFF. In nucleotides, the CDR3 is TGCAGTGCTAGAGTCGATGAGCAGTTCTTC.

This clonotype has more than one count but fewer than ten. The chain carries TRBV5-1 and TRBJ2-1, with D perhaps matching TRBD1 (6 bases). With 4 bases removed from V and 4 bases from J, the gap between germline ends came to 18 bases. Germline V lookup: CDR1 SGHRS, CDR2 YFSETQ. The CDR3 runs 16 residues. The CDR3 loop is CASSPGDPLGYNEQFF. The CDR3 DNA reads as TGCGCCAGCAGCCCAGGGGACCCACTCGGGTACAATGAGCAGTTCTTC.

The genes are TRBV7-2 and TRBJ2-5, with a weak D call TRBD2 (7 bases). The CDR3 runs 16 residues. Between the trimmed V and J ends, which lost 5 bases and 2 bases, there was a span of 18 bases. Per germline, CDR1 SGHTA and CDR2 FQGNSA. CDR3 DNA: TGTGCCAGCAGCGGGGGGGGGGCTAGTCCTCAAGAGACCCAGTACTTC. Protein sequence: CASSGGGASPQETQYF. Combining the CDR3 with reference TRBV7-2 and TRBJ2-5 gives the whole variable domain GAGVSQSPSNKVTEKGKDVELRCDPISGHTALYWYRQSLGQGLEFLIYFQGNSAPDKSGLPSDRFSAERTGGSVSTLTIQRTQQEDSAVYLCASSGGGASPQETQYFGPGTRLLVL.

V and J are TRBV2 and TRBJ2-7; D unresolved. Trimming took off 5 bases at V and 3 bases at J, with 17 bases between the two ends. Germline CDR1 and CDR2: SNHLY and FYNNEI. The CDR3 is 15 residues long. DNA for the CDR3: TGTGCCAGCAGTCTTATCCAAACCCAGCGCTACGAGCAGTACTTC. Residues: CASSLIQTQRYEQYF.

This clonotype was picked up a small number of times. The CDR3 reads CASSYGSDTMSEQFF. The CDR3 region has the DNA TGTGCCAGCAGCTACGGGAGTGATACAATGTCAGAGCAGTTCTTC. The chain links TRBV7-2 to TRBJ2-1; possible D gene TRBD2, 6 bases. The V and J ends lost 4 bases and 10 bases respectively, with 20 bases between them. The germline V gene encodes CDR1 SGHTA and CDR2 FQGNSA. There are 15 residues in the CDR3.

This rearrangement joins TRBV2 to TRBJ2-5; maybe TRBD1 (6 bases). V lost 8 bases, J lost 5 bases, and 15 bases lay in between. The CDR3 extends over 13 amino acids. Germline V gene sequence: CDR1 SNHLY, CDR2 FYNNEI. As DNA, the CDR3 is TGTGCCAGCGGAACAGGGAGAGATGAGACCCAGTACTTC. It codes for CASGTGRDETQYF.

This clonotype was detected only a few times. The rearrangement joins TRBV7-2 to TRBJ2-3; D unclear. V was cut by 5 bases and J by 5 bases, with 20 bases left in between. Germline V gives CDR1 SGHTA, CDR2 FQGNSA. The CDR3 spans 16 residues. The CDR3 DNA is TGTGCCAGCAGCGGGCTCAGCGCTCCTTGGGGAGATACGCAGTATTTT. This codes for CASSGLSAPWGDTQYF.

The chain joins TRBV9 to TRBJ2-3; 10 bases fit TRBD2. Trimming removed 4 bases from V and 4 bases from J; junction bases left unmatched: 15. This CDR3 is 18 amino acids long. Germline CDR1 reads SGDLS; CDR2 reads YYNGEE. CDR3 amino acids: CASSHPIRNSGRPDTQYF. CDR3 sequence (DNA): TGTGCCAGCAGCCATCCAATCCGAAATAGCGGGAGGCCAGATACGCAGTATTTT.

This clonotype was counted a few times. The chain recombines TRBV20-1 with TRBJ2-3, with 9 bases fitting TRBD1. The V and J ends lost 7 bases and 4 bases, in that order; junction bases with no gene match: 9. The germline CDR1 and CDR2 sequences are DFQATT and SNEGSKA (reference sequence). This CDR3 contains 14 residues. CDR3 in DNA: TGCAGTGTCAACCCGGGACAGGGAGCAGATACGCAGTATTTT. This encodes CSVNPGQGADTQYF.

This sequence joins TRBV7-9 and TRBJ1-1; no reliable D call. This CDR3 comprises 15 residues. Germline V gives CDR1 SEHNR, CDR2 FQNEAQ (reference sequence). V lost 3 bases and J 0 bases, leaving 11 bases between the germline ends. The CDR3 DNA reads TGTGCCAGCAGCTTCACAGAGATCATGAACACTGAAGCTTTCTTT. Protein: CASSFTEIMNTEAFF.

The rearrangement uses TRBV27 and TRBJ1-5, with D maybe TRBD1 (5 bases). The CDR3 consists of 14 residues. CDR1 MNHEY and CDR2 SMNVEV come from the germline V gene (reference sequence). The V end lost 5 bases, the J end lost 5 bases, and 13 bases lay between the germline ends. In DNA, the CDR3 is TGTGCCAGCAGTGGGGGGTACCCCGATCAGCCCCAGCATTTT. This codes for CASSGGYPDQPQHF.

This clonotype turned up a few times. The genes are TRBV6-5 and TRBJ2-7, with no clear D. This CDR3 is built from 16 residues. Trimming removed 0 bases from V and 5 bases from J, with 17 bases in between. CDR1 is MNHEY and CDR2 is SVGAGI in the germline V gene. DNA of the CDR3: TGTGCCAGCAGTTACTCATTCGGTCCGCCTGAGGACGAGCAGTACTTC. This gives the protein CASSYSFGPPEDEQYF.

In this sample, this clonotype turned up a few times. J is TRBJ2-5 and V is TRBV20-1; D is possibly TRBD1 or TRBD2 (5 bases each). Trimming took off 7 bases at V and 2 bases at J, with 17 bases between the two ends. This CDR3 spans 14 amino acids. Germline loops: CDR1 DFQATT, CDR2 SNEGSKA (reference sequence). The CDR3 loop reads CSVLLGAEQETQYF. DNA of the CDR3: TGCAGTGTTCTCCTCGGGGCAGAGCAAGAGACCCAGTACTTC.

This clonotype was counted only a few times. V usage is TRBV6-2 or TRBV6-3 and J usage is TRBJ2-7, with D unclear. V lost 5 bases and J 2 bases, leaving 7 bases between the germline ends. Germline V CDR1 and CDR2: MNHEY, SVGEGT. The CDR3 has 12 amino acids. CDR3 sequence: CASSAQAYEQYF. In nucleotides, the CDR3 is TGTGCCAGCAGTGCGCAGGCCTACGAGCAGTACTTC.

This clonotype was detected a few times. V usage is TRBV3-1 and J usage is TRBJ2-1, with D uncertain. CDR1 and CDR2 (germline): LGHDT, YNNKEL (reference sequence). The V end lost 0 bases, the J end lost 0 bases, and 6 bases lay between the germline ends. The CDR3 covers 15 residues. CDR3 residues: CASSQDRSSYNEQFF. CDR3 nucleotides: TGTGCCAGCAGCCAAGACCGGAGCTCCTACAATGAGCAGTTCTTC.

This chain joins TRBV2 and TRBJ2-3, with TRBD1 identical over 7 bases. The germline gives CDR1 SNHLY, CDR2 FYNNEI. Losses at the gene ends were 5 bases for V and 0 bases for J; bases not matched to a gene: 5. This CDR3 comprises 15 residues. The CDR3 protein is CASSTDRVSTDTQYF. The DNA for the CDR3 is TGTGCCAGCAGTACTGACAGGGTTAGCACAGATACGCAGTATTTT. Based on the CDR3 plus reference TRBV2 and TRBJ2-3, the full variable domain is EPEVTQTPSHQVTQMGQEVILRCVPISNHLYFYWYRQILGQKVEFLVSFYNNEISEKSEIFDDQFSVERPDGSNFTLKIRSTKLEDSAMYFCASSTDRVSTDTQYFGPGTRLTVL.

This clonotype was counted only a few times. This rearrangement joins TRBV6-5 to TRBJ1-4, with a weak D call TRBD1 (5 bases). Per germline, CDR1 MNHEY and CDR2 SVGAGI. Trimming took 2 bases from V and 8 from J, leaving 15 bases between them. The length of the CDR3 is 15 residues. The CDR3 here is CASSYGGGGGEKLFF. CDR3 nucleotides: TGTGCCAGCAGTTACGGTGGTGGGGGGGGAGAAAAACTGTTTTTT.

The chain couples TRBV19 to TRBJ2-3, with unresolved D. Trimming left V 3 bases short and J 3 bases short, with 19 bases between. The CDR3 contains 17 residues. Per germline, CDR1 LNHDA and CDR2 SQIVND (reference sequence). In DNA form, the CDR3 reads TGTGCCAGTAGTATGGCAGTGCTTTCGGCTATTACAGATACGCAGTATTTT. Translation gives CASSMAVLSAITDTQYF.